The entry that follows covers one T cell receptor beta chain sequence. The source of the sample is a study of blood T cell repertoires in COVID-19. On the study more broadly: Some COVID-19 samples were acute and others convalescent; all came from the United States, Italy and Spain.

Under the authors' procedure: Nucleated cell number was recorded as an estimate derived from reference gene primer amplification. Using immunoSEQ multiplex PCR, the repertoire was profiled, and TCRdb retains in-frame clones only, with some absent. V and J calls and clone size come straight from that table; D and trimming were deduced from the DNA. The sample yields over 250,000 clones, roughly 80% seen once. Those designated as exposed participants met a COVID-19 case within 2 weeks before study entry. The source material was PBMCs or T cells enriched from blood (not recorded which). This receptor was identified in a man aged 40-49 years who had been exposed to COVID-19.

As DNA, the CDR3 is TGTGCCAGCAGCTTAGAGGTTAGCGCAAGAGAGACCCAGTACTTC. Amino acid sequence: CASSLEVSARETQYF. The V and J genes are TRBV11-3 and TRBJ2-5; maybe TRBD2 (5 bases). This CDR3 spans 15 amino acids. Germline CDR1 SGHNT, CDR2 YENEEA. V was pared by 0 bases and J by 4 bases, with 12 bases between.